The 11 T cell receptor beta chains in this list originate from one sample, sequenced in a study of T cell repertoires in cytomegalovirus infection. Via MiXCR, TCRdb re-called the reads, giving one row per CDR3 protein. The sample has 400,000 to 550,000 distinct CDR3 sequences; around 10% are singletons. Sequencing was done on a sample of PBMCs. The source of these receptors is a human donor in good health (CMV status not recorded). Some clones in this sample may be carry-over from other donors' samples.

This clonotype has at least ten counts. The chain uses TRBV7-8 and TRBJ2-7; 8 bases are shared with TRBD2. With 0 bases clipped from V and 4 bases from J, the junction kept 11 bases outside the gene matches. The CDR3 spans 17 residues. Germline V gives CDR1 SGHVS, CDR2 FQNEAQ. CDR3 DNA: TGTGCCAGCAGCTTAGCTCTTGGGAGCGGGAGTAAGTACGAGCAGTACTTC. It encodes CASSLALGSGSKYEQYF.

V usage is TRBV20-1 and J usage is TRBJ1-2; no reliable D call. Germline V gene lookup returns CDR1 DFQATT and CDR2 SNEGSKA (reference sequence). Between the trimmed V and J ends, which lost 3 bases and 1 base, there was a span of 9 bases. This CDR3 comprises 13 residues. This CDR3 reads CSASELLNYGYTF. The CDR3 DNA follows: TGCAGTGCTAGTGAACTGCTTAACTATGGCTACACCTTC.

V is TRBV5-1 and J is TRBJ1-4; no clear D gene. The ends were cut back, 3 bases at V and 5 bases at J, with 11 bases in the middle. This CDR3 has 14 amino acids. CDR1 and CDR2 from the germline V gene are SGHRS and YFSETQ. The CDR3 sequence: CASSWDSMNEKLFF. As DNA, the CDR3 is TGCGCCAGCAGCTGGGATTCGATGAATGAAAAACTGTTTTTT. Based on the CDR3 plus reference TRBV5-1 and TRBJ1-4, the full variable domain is KAGVTQTPRYLIKTRGQQVTLSCSPISGHRSVSWYQQTPGQGLQFLFEYFSETQRNKGNFPGRFSGRQFSNSRSEMNVSTLELGDSALYLCASSWDSMNEKLFFGSGTQLSVL.

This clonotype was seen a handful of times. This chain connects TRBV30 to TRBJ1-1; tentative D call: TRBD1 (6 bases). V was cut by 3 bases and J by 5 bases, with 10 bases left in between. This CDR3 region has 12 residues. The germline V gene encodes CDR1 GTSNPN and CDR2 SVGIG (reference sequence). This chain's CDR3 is CAWSAGETEAFF. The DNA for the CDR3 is TGTGCCTGGAGCGCAGGGGAGACTGAAGCTTTCTTT.

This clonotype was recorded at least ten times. The CDR3 DNA is TGTGCCAGCAGCCCCGGACTAGCGAGGGCAGATACGCAGTATTTT. Translated, it gives CASSPGLARADTQYF. The J gene is TRBJ2-3, the V gene TRBV14, with 9 nucleotides matching TRBD2. V was clipped by 4 bases and J by 4 bases; unmatched bases: 6. Germline assignment: CDR1 SGHDN and CDR2 FVKESK. This CDR3 is built from 15 residues.

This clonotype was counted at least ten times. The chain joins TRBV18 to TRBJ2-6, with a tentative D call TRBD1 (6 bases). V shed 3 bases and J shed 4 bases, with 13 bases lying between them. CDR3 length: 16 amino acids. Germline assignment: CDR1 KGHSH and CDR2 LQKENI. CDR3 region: CASSPVDSIGANVLTF. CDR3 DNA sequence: TGTGCCAGCTCACCTGTGGACAGCATAGGGGCCAACGTCCTGACTTTC.

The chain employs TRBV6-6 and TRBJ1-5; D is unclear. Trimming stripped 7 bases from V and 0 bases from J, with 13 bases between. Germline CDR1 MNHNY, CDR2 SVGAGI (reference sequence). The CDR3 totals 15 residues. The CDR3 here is CASNRRGVSNQPQHF. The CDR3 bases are TGTGCCAGCAACCGACGGGGAGTTAGCAATCAGCCCCAGCATTTT.

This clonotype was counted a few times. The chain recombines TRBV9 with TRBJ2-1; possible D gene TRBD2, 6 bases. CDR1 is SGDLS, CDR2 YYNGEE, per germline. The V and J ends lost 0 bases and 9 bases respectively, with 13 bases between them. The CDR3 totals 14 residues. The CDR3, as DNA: TGTGCCAGCAGCGTAGGACGGCGGGAAGGTGAGCAGTTCTTC. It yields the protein CASSVGRREGEQFF.

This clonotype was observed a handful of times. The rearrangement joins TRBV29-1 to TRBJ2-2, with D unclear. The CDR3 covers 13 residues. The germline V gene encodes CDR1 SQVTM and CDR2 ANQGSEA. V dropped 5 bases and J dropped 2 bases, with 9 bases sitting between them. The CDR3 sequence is CSVNLRNTGELFF. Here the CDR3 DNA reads TGCAGCGTTAATCTCAGAAACACCGGGGAGCTGTTTTTT.

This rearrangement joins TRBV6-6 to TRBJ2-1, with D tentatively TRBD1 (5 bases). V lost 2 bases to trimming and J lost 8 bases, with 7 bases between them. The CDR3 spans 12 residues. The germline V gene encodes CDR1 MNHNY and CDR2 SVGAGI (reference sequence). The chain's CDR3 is CASSYQTDEQFF. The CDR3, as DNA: TGTGCCAGCAGTTACCAGACAGATGAGCAGTTCTTC.

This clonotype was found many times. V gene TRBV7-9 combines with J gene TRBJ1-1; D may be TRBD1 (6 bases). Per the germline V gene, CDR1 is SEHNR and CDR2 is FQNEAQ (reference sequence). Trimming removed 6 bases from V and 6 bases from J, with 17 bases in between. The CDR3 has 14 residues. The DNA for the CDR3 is TGTGCCAGCAGATTCGAGGGGGGGTTTGCTGAAGCTTTCTTT. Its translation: CASRFEGGFAEAFF.